This T cell receptor (beta chain) was sequenced during a study of shared clonotypes between healthy human individuals. CDR3 length equals 13 residues. In germline, CDR1 is SGHNT, CDR2 YYREEE (reference sequence). With V trimmed by 4 bases and J by 7 bases, 1 base remained unmatched. Profiling relied on immunoSEQ multiplex PCR, and the TCRdb table lists in-frame clones only, not all of them. The sample yields about 2 million clones, over 85% seen once. The source material was naive CD4+ T cells sorted from blood. The subset was: CD45RA+ positively selected. V is TRBV5-4 and J is TRBJ2-2; 10 positions match TRBD1. This TCR was sampled from a man aged 18 to 30 in good health. The DNA for the CDR3 is TGTGCCAGCAGCGGGACAGGGGTCGGGGAGCTGTTTTTT. This gives the protein CASSGTGVGELFF.